The clone carrying this TCR beta chain has a handful of counts. Antigen unknown. At one end, the junction sequence differs from germline, possibly due to a read error. Germline V gene lookup returns CDR1 MNHEY and CDR2 SVGEGT. The CDR3 has 18 amino acids. This sample is part of a study of CD8 T cells in Susac syndrome. General study findings and limits: It was acknowledged in the study that the number of individuals who were included in its TCR sequencing and HLA analysis was relatively small.

Random hexamers were used to reverse transcribe about 0.5 to 1 ug of RNA. Amplification of TCR beta CDR3 across 54 Vbeta and 13 Jbeta was performed with immunoSEQ multiplex PCR. TCRdb called the immunoSEQ multiplex PCR reads again in MiXCR, with one record for every CDR3 protein. The sample contains under 150,000 distinct CDR3 sequences, roughly 94% of which appear only once. The V gene is TRBV6-2 or TRBV6-3, the J gene TRBJ2-3, with TRBD2 matching 7 bases. The specimen was CD4+ T cells from PBMCs. The receptor was derived from a human donor with multiple sclerosis. In nucleotides, the CDR3 is TGTGCCGGCAGTTACCGTGAGACCGGGACTACCGACACAGATACGCAGTATTTT. Amino acid sequence: CAGSYRETGTTDTDTQYF.